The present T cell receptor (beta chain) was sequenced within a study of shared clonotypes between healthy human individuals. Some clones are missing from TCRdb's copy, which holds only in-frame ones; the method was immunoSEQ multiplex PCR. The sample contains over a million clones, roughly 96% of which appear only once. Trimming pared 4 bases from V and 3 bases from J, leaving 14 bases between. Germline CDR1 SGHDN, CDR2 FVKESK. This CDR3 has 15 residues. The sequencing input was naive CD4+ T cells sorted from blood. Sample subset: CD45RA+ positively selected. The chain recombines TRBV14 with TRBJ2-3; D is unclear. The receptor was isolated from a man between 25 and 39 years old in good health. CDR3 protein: CASSRRNLRTDTQYF. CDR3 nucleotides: TGTGCCAGCAGCCGCAGGAACCTAAGGACAGATACGCAGTATTTT.